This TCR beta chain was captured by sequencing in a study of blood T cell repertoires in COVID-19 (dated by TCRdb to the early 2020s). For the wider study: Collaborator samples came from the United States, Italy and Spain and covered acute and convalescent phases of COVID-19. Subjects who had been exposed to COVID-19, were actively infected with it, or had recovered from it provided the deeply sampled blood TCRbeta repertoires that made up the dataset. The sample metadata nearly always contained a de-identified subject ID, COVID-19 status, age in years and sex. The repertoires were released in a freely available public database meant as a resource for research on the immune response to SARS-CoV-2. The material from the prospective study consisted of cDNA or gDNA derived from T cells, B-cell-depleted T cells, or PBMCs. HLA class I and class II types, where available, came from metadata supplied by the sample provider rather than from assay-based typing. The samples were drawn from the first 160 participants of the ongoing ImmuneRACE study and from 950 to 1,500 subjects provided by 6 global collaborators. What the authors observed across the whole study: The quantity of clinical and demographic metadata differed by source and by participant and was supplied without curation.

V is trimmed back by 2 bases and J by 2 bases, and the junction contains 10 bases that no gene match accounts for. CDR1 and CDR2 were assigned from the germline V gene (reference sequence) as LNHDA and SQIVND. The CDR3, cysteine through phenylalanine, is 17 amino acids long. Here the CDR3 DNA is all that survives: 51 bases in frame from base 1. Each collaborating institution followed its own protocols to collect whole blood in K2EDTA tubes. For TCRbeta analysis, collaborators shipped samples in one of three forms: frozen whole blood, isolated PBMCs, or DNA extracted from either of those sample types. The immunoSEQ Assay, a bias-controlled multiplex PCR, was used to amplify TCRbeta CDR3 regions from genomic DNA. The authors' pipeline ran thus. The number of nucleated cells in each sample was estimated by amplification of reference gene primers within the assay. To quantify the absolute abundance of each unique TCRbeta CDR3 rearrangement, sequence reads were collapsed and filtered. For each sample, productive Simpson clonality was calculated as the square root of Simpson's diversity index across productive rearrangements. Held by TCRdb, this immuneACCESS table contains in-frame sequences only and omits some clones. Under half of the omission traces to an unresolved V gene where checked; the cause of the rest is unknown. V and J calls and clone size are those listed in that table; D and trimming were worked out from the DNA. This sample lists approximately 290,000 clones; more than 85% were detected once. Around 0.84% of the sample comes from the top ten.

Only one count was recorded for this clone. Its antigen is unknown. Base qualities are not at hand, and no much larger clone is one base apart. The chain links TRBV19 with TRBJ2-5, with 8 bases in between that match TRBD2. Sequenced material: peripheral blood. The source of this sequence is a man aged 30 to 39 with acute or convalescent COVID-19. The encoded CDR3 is CASSIYPSGSSQETQYF. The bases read TGTGCCAGTAGTATATATCCGAGCGGGAGCTCGCAAGAGACCCAGTACTTC.